A single sample is the source of the 8 T cell receptor beta chains below, sequenced in a study of lymphopenia after photon versus proton radiotherapy. Libraries were prepared by immunoSEQ multiplex PCR; TCRdb keeps only in-frame clonotypes and omits some of them. The sample consists of roughly 15,000 clones, around 86% of them appearing once. The sequencing here drew on peripheral blood, taken from a patient treated with proton-based radiotherapy. The receptors stem from a man aged 70-80 years with pancreatic cancer.

The rearrangement uses TRBV5-1 and TRBJ2-7; D ambiguous. CDR3 length: 15 residues. Trimming removed 0 bases from V and 3 bases from J, with 13 bases in between. CDR1 is SGHRS and CDR2 is YFSETQ in the germline V gene. The DNA of the CDR3 is TGCGCCAGCAGCTTGGGTGTTGGCGCCAACTACGAGCAGTACTTC. Protein product: CASSLGVGANYEQYF.

CDR3 region: CASSLFGTANEQFF. In nucleotides, the CDR3 is TGTGCCAGCAGCTTGTTTGGGACCGCCAATGAGCAGTTCTTC. The rearrangement uses TRBV5-4 and TRBJ2-1; D possibly matches TRBD1 or TRBD2 (5 bases each). CDR1 is SGHNT, CDR2 YYREEE, per germline (reference sequence). CDR3 length equals 14 residues. V lost 1 base to trimming and J lost 6 bases, with 11 bases between them. The whole variable domain, remainder taken from reference TRBV5-4 and TRBJ2-1, is ETGVTQSPTHLIKTRGQQVTLRCSSQSGHNTVSWYQQALGQGPQFIFQYYREEENGRGNFPPRFSGLQFPNYSSELNVNALELDDSALYLCASSLFGTANEQFFGPGTRLTVL.

This clone came up once. V and J are TRBV27 and TRBJ1-6, with D uncertain. This CDR3 comprises 14 residues. Germline CDR1 and CDR2: MNHEY and SMNVEV (reference sequence). V was shortened by 5 bases and J by 8 bases, with 13 bases between the two germline ends. Here the CDR3 DNA reads TGTGCCAGCAGTGATTACCGGAGGGATTCACCCCTCCACTTT. Its protein product is CASSDYRRDSPLHF.

This clone was observed a single time. The chain employs TRBV11-3 and TRBJ2-5, with D unresolved. This CDR3 has 14 residues. Germline V CDR1 and CDR2: SGHNT, YENEEA. V was clipped by 2 bases and J by 4 bases, with 11 bases between them. CDR3 in amino acids: CASSLFDLPETQYF. The CDR3 DNA sequence: TGTGCCAGCAGCTTATTTGACCTCCCAGAGACCCAGTACTTC.

The chain has TRBV12-5 and TRBJ2-7, with TRBD1 identical over 10 bases. Trimming removed 2 bases from V and 5 bases from J; junction bases left unmatched: 18. The CDR3 is 19 residues long. From germline, CDR1 is LGHNT and CDR2 FRNRAP. DNA for the CDR3: TGTGCTAGTGGTTTGACCCCCTCCTCCGGGACAGGGGTTTTCCACGAGCAGTACTTC. It yields the protein CASGLTPSSGTGVFHEQYF.

In DNA form, the CDR3 reads TGCAGCGTTGAAGCCCCCAGGCGGGGGAAGGGAAACACCATATATTTT. Translating it yields CSVEAPRRGKGNTIYF. The chain is built from TRBV29-1 and TRBJ1-3; D might be TRBD1 (5 bases). CDR1 and CDR2 (germline): SQVTM, ANQGSEA. This CDR3 comprises 16 residues. Trimming pared 1 base from V and 4 bases from J, leaving 17 bases between.

V and J are TRBV19 and TRBJ1-1; D may be TRBD1 (5 bases). Per the germline V gene, CDR1 is LNHDA and CDR2 is SQIVND (reference sequence). The V end lost 5 bases, the J end lost 7 bases, and 14 bases lay between the germline ends. The CDR3 is made up of 13 amino acids. Written as DNA, the CDR3 is TGTGCCAGTAGTCTAGGACACCAGATTGAAGCTTTCTTT. This encodes CASSLGHQIEAFF.

This chain uses TRBV13 with TRBJ1-1, with no clear D. CDR1 and CDR2 (germline): PRHDT, FYEKMQ (reference sequence). The CDR3 is 10 residues long. V was cut by 3 bases and J by 9 bases, with 5 bases left in between. CDR3 protein: CASSFRQAFF. The DNA of the CDR3 is TGTGCCAGCAGCTTCCGACAAGCTTTCTTT.